A selection of T cell receptor beta chains follows, all from one sample in a study of cytomegalovirus exposure and HLA in healthy donors. The data were produced by immunoSEQ multiplex PCR, yet TCRdb's version contains in-frame clones alone and is incomplete. This sample yields 100,000 to 150,000 clones, of which 75% to 85% are seen a single time; roughly 9.3% belongs to the top ten. The sample comprised PBMCs. Every receptor here comes from a woman aged 50 to 65 in good health and CMV-seropositive. Both conserved end residues are part of each CDR3. Each record gives: V gene, D gene, clone size, J gene, CDR3 DNA, CDR3 protein. D genes are given only for firm matches. Clone size appears in some rows only: once, few, many, or a class for an expanded clone.

>TRBV4-2|-|few|TRBJ1-4
TGTGCCAGCAGCCAAGGTGGAGGCACTAATGAAAAACTGTTTTTT
CASSQGGGTNEKLFF
>TRBV5-1|-|-|TRBJ1-1
TGCGCCAGCAGCTTGGCCGAGGAGGGGTACGTGGTGAACACTGAAGCTTTCTTC
CASSLAEEGYVVNTEAFF
>TRBV7-9|TRBD2|-|TRBJ2-1
TGTGCCAGCACCACCCCTAGCGGAGTGTACAATGAGCAGTTCTTC
CASTTPSGVYNEQFF
>TRBV4-3|-|many|TRBJ1-2
TGCGCCAGCAGCCATTATACCAGGGATGGCTACACCTTC
CASSHYTRDGYTF
>TRBV5-1|TRBD1|-|TRBJ1-1
TGCGCCAGCAGCTTGGTGGGACAGGGGCTGAACACTGAAGCTTTCTTT
CASSLVGQGLNTEAFF
>TRBV5-6|TRBD2|-|TRBJ2-5
TGTGCCAGCAGCTTCCTTAGCGGGAGGGACCATGGGACCCAGTACTTC
CASSFLSGRDHGTQYF
>TRBV7-3|TRBD1|-|TRBJ1-2
TGTGCCAGCAGCCCAGCGACAGGGGGAGGTAGCTACACCTTC
CASSPATGGGSYTF
>TRBV7-3|TRBD2|-|TRBJ2-3
TGTGCCAGCAGCTCACGAGGGTTGCGGGAGGGGACAGATACGCAGTATTTT
CASSSRGLREGTDTQYF
>TRBV27|TRBD2|-|TRBJ2-5
TGTGCCAGCAGTTTCAGCGGGAGGGGAGGATATGAGACCCAGTACTTC
CASSFSGRGGYETQYF
>TRBV14|-|-|TRBJ1-2
TGTGCCAGCAGCCCACCATGGAAGGGGTTAGAGGGCTACACCTTC
CASSPPWKGLEGYTF
>TRBV6-1|-|-|TRBJ2-7
TGTGCCAGCAGTGAAGCATGGCCCAGTCCCTACGAGCAGTACTTC
CASSEAWPSPYEQYF
>TRBV4-2|TRBD1|-|TRBJ2-5
TGTGCCAGCAGCCAAGTACCAGGGGGCGGAAAGACCCAGTACTTC
CASSQVPGGGKTQYF
>TRBV5-1|-|-|TRBJ1-5
TGCGCCAGCAGCTTTGGTGGGGCAGATCAGCCCCAGCATTTT
CASSFGGADQPQHF
>TRBV4-3|TRBD2|-|TRBJ2-1
TGCGCCAGCAGCCAAGATTCCAGCGGGAGAACCAATGAGCAGTTCTTC
CASSQDSSGRTNEQFF
>TRBV6-1|-|-|TRBJ1-2
TGTGCCAGCAGTGAAAAAGTGGTTGGAGGGCGAGGGGGCTACACCTTC
CASSEKVVGGRGGYTF
>TRBV13|-|-|TRBJ1-4
TGTGCCAGCAGCTTACGGCAGGCGATTGAAAAACTGTTTTTT
CASSLRQAIEKLFF